The text below deals with one TCR beta chain. What it binds is unknown. Using immunoSEQ multiplex PCR, the repertoire was profiled, and TCRdb retains in-frame clones only, with some absent. This sample has about 130,000 clones, with approximately 89% found just once. The sample comes from a study of cytomegalovirus exposure and HLA in healthy donors. Study-wide results and limits: Cytomegalovirus-associated TCR beta chains were listed, numbering 150 to 200. In a later analysis, first-cohort TCR clusters were found to tend to co-occur in the approximately 110 validation repertoires.

The CDR3 contains 15 residues. Germline trimming cut 6 bases from V and 5 bases from J; bases unmatched to any gene: 9. Germline CDR1 is LNHDA and CDR2 is SQIVND (reference sequence). The sample was PBMCs. The gene calls are TRBV19 and TRBJ2-5; 10 bases are shared with TRBD2. The receptor's source is a man aged 25-40 years in good health and CMV-seronegative. The CDR3 DNA follows: TGTGCCAGTAGGCTAGCGGGGGACAATGTGGAGACCCAGTACTTC. Encoded protein: CASRLAGDNVETQYF.